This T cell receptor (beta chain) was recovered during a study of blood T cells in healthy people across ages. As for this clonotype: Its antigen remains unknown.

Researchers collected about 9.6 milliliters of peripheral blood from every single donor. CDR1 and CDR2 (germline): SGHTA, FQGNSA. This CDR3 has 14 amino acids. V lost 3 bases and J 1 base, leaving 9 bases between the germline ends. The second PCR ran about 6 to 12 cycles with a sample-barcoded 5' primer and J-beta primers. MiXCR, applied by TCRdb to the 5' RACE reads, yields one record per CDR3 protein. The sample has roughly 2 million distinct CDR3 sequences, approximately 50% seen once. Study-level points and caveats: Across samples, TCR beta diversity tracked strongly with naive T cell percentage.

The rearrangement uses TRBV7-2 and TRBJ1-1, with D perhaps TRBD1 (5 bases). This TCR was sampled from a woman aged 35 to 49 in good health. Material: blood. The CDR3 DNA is TGTGCCAGCAGCTTGGGGGAGGGGAACACTGAAGCTTTCTTT. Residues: CASSLGEGNTEAFF.